These 5 T cell receptor beta chains were all obtained from the same sample, sequenced in a study of beta chain features in type 1 diabetes. Investigators reverse transcribed all isolated RNA, so they sequenced expressed TCRB transcripts. TCRdb's table, derived via immunoSEQ multiplex PCR, lists solely in-frame clones and lacks some. The sample records some 140,000 clones, about 9.2% being singletons. The sample comprised central memory CD4+ T cells from blood. These receptors originate from a man aged 18 to 35 in good health.

V is TRBV6-6 and J is TRBJ1-6; 9 bases fit TRBD1. The CDR3 sequence is 15 residues long. Germline-derived CDR1 and CDR2 are MNHNY and SVGAGI (reference sequence). The V gene end was trimmed by 0 bases and the J gene end by 10 bases; junction bases not matched to a gene: 4. For the CDR3, the DNA is TGTGCCAGCAGTTACTCGGGACAGGGCGACTCACCCCTCCACTTT. Its protein product is CASSYSGQGDSPLHF.

A few counts support this clone. This chain joins TRBV4-1 and TRBJ1-5; D possibly corresponds to TRBD1 (6 bases). CDR1 and CDR2 from the germline V gene are MGHRA and YSYEKL. CDR3 length equals 14 residues. Trimming took 4 bases from V and 6 from J, leaving 13 bases between them. CDR3 DNA: TGCGCCAGCAGCCTGGACAGTGGGGGTCAGCCCCAGCATTTT. This codes for CASSLDSGGQPQHF.

The rearrangement joins TRBV7-6 to TRBJ2-7, with D possibly being TRBD1 (6 bases). Trimming took off 6 bases at V and 5 bases at J, with 20 bases between the two ends. From germline, CDR1 is SGHVS and CDR2 FNYEAQ. This CDR3 comprises 15 residues. CDR3 in DNA: TGTGCCAGCAGTCTAAGCACGGCAGGGGAAGACGAGCAGTACTTC. The encoded protein is CASSLSTAGEDEQYF. The variable domain in full, completed from reference TRBV7-6 and TRBJ2-7, reads GAGVSQSPRYKVTKRGQDVALRCDPISGHVSLYWYRQALGQGPEFLTYFNYEAQQDKSGLPNDRFSAERPEGSISTLTIQRTEQRDSAMYRCASSLSTAGEDEQYFGPGTRLTVT.

This clone was observed a few times. The CDR3 region has the DNA TGTGCCAGCAGCCTCCAGTCCCGCGAGCAGTACTTC. Translated, it gives CASSLQSREQYF. V usage is TRBV28 and J usage is TRBJ2-7, with D uncertain. The V end was cut by 6 bases, the J end by 6 bases, with 12 bases between. Per germline, CDR1 MDHEN and CDR2 SYDVKM. This CDR3 region has 12 residues. The whole variable domain, remainder taken from reference TRBV28 and TRBJ2-7, is DVKVTQSSRYLVKRTGEKVFLECVQDMDHENMFWYRQDPGLGLRLIYFSYDVKMKEKGDIPEGYSVSREKKERFSLILESASTNQTSMYLCASSLQSREQYFGPGTRLTVT.

The CDR3 protein is CASSQDGGSGELFF. For the CDR3, the DNA is TGTGCCAGCAGCCAAGATGGAGGGAGTGGGGAGCTGTTTTTT. V is TRBV4-2 and J is TRBJ2-2, with a possible D match to TRBD2 (6 bases). The CDR3 spans 14 residues. Deletions cut 0 bases from V and 8 bases from J, with 10 bases between. Germline CDR1 is LGHNA and CDR2 is YNFKEQ.